This T cell receptor beta chain was observed in a study of T-cell reconstitution after alpha-beta-depleted transplantation in children (dated by TCRdb to the mid-2010s). Describing the broader study: T-cell immune reconstitution after TCRalphabeta/CD19-depleted allogeneic hematopoietic cell transplantation in children was quantitatively tracked in the study by means of TCR repertoire profiling.

Interpreted using the paper, the treatment or condition label stands for: allogeneic hematopoietic cell transplantation with graft depleted of TCRalphabeta T cells and CD19 B cells. The children who served as transplant recipients had been given grafts of TCRalphabeta/CD19-depleted allogeneic hematopoietic cells. Preparation of the library involved PCR. Sequencing used an Illumina HiSeq 2500. TCR library preparation used molecular barcoding, with unique molecular identifiers applied to normalize quantification of the TCRbeta repertoire. TCRdb reprocessing: public reads trimmed at Q25 with fastp, clones called with MiXCR, in-frame beta chains kept. One record per CDR3 amino acid sequence lists the most common genes and DNA. This sample lists hundreds of thousands of distinct CDR3 sequences; around a sixth were detected once. Clones ranked in the top ten supply about 45% of the sample. Points the paper makes about the study in general: In some patients, the high TCRbeta diversity seen at day 60 was put down to recipient T cells and intrathymic progenitors that had survived conditioning. About two months after transplant, the apparently early recovery of alphabetaT-cell counts reportedly depended on just several hundred clones that had expanded rapidly and came from non-depleted graft cells. The frequencies of hyperexpanded clones fell over the following months, and after one year, T-cell counts and TCRbeta diversity were mostly attributed to newly produced T cells.

This clonotype was seen more than once but under ten times. Its specific antigen is unknown. Qualities for individual bases were not recorded, and no much larger clone is one base off. The TCR comes from a male patient between 2 and 15 years old who had a stem cell transplant for acute lymphoblastic leukemia, so the T cells may come from the graft donor. The sequences come from PBMCs, mostly from graft donor cells, collected 360 days after TCRalphabeta/CD19-depleted stem cell transplant.

Read as DNA, the sequence is TGCAGTGCTAGGTTCCAAGGGTCTGAAGCTTTCTTT. Translation gives CSARFQGSEAFF. This chain is built from TRBV20-1 and TRBJ1-1, with the D gene not confidently named. V sheds 3 bases and J sheds 6 bases, leaving 11 bases between their ends. CDR1 DFQATT and CDR2 SNEGSKA were looked up in the germline V gene (reference sequence). The CDR3, from cysteine to phenylalanine, totals 12 residues. Here the CDR3 DNA is all that survives: 36 bases in frame from base 1.